The source of this T cell receptor (beta chain) is a study of T-cell memory formation after mild COVID-19. Study-level points and caveats: Among CD4+ contracting clones, most were CM and EM, and CD8+ ones EMRA.

One entry per CDR3 protein, called by TCRdb with MiXCR from the 5' RACE reads. The sample has around 410,000 distinct CDR3 sequences, 23% seen once. The CDR3 length is 15 residues. Germline-derived CDR1 and CDR2 are SGHTA and FQGNSA. Trimming shortened V by 5 bases and J by 0 bases, and 11 bases separated the two germline ends. This clonotype was seen only a few times. Its antigen is as yet unknown. V and J are TRBV7-2 and TRBJ2-1; D is unresolved. The sequence derives from an adult woman who had mild COVID-19 (a few samples of this study predate the infection). Cell type and time point are not known. The source material was PBMCs or a T cell subset sorted from them (not recorded which). In DNA, the CDR3 is TGTGCCAGCAGCCCCGACTTAATCTCCTACAATGAGCAGTTCTTC. Translation: CASSPDLISYNEQFF.